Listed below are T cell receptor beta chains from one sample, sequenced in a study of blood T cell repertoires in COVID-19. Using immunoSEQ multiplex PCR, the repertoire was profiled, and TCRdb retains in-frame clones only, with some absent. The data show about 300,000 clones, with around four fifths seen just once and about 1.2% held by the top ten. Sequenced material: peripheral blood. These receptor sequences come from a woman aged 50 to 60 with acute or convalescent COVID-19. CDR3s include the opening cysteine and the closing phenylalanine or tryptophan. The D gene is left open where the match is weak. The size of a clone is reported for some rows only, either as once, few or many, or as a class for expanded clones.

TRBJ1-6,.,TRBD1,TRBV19,TGTGCCAGTAGGCAATTACAGGGGGCCGAGTTCCCCAGTAGTTCACCCCTCCACTTT,CASRQLQGAEFPSSSPLHF
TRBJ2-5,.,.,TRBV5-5,TGTGCCAGCAGCCTGGCCCCACTAGAACAAGAGACCCAGTACTTC,CASSLAPLEQETQYF
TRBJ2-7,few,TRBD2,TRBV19,TGTGCCAGTAGTATCGTAGCGGGAAGTGCCTACGAGCAGTACTTC,CASSIVAGSAYEQYF
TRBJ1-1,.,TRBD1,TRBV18,TGTGCCAGCTCACCTCTCGACAGGGGTAGTGAAGCTTTCTTT,CASSPLDRGSEAFF
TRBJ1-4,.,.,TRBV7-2,TGTGCCAGCAGCCAAACAGGGTCGGTTAATGAAAAACTGTTTTTT,CASSQTGSVNEKLFF
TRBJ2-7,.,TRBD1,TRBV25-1,TGTGCCAGCACGGGAGCGACAGGGGGCAACTACGAGCAGTACTTC,CASTGATGGNYEQYF
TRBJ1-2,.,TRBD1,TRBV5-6,TGTGCCAGCAGCCCTGGGGGACAGGGAAACTATGGCTACACCTTC,CASSPGGQGNYGYTF
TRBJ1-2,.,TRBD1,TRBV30,TGTGCCTGGGACTTACAGGGGATACCCTATGGCTACACCTTC,CAWDLQGIPYGYTF
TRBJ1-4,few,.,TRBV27,TGTGCCAGCAGTTTAGGCGGGGGCCGGGAAAAACTGTTTTTT,CASSLGGGREKLFF
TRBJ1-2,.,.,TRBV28,TGTGCCAGCAGTCCTTGGACTCGGACGGTTTCAAGGGGCTACACCTTC,CASSPWTRTVSRGYTF
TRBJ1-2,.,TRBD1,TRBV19,TGTGCCATCATGGACAGGAACTATGGCTACACCTTC,CAIMDRNYGYTF
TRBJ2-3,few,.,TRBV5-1,TGCGCCAGCAGCTTCCTGAGCACAGATACGCAGTATTTT,CASSFLSTDTQYF
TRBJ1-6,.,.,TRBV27,TGTGCCAGCAGCCTGAAATCGACAGGCTGGTCCCTCCACTTT,CASSLKSTGWSLHF
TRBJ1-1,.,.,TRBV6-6,TGTGCCAGCAGTTCTGAACGGCAGGGGCGGAACACTGAAGCTTTCTTT,CASSSERQGRNTEAFF
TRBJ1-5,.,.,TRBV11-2,TGTGCCAGCAGCTTAGACAGGGGCGGAATTCAGCCCCAGCATTTT,CASSLDRGGIQPQHF
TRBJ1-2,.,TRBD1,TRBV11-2,TGTGCCAGCAGCTCGGGGACAGGGACCTATGGCTACACCTTC,CASSSGTGTYGYTF
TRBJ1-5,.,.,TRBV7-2,TGTGCCAGCAGCTTTATGGCAGACAGTCCAAATCAGCCCCAGCATTTT,CASSFMADSPNQPQHF
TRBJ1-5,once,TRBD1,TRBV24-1,TGTGCCACCAGTGCGACAGGGAGTTCTCAGCCCCAGCATTTT,CATSATGSSQPQHF
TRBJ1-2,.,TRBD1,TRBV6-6,TGTGCCAGCAGTTGGGGACAGGGGCCCTTAGCTGGCTACACCTTC,CASSWGQGPLAGYTF
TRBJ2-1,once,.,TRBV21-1,TGTGCCACCCTCCTGGGTAGCGGGGCCGTTCACAATGAGCAGTTCTTC,CATLLGSGAVHNEQFF
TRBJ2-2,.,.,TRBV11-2,TGTGCCAGCAGCGCGAACAGGAACACCGGGGAGCTGTTTTTT,CASSANRNTGELFF
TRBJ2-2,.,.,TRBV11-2,TGTGCCGGCCTATTCCCTAGCGTACGGGAGAACACCGGGGAGCTGTTTTTT,CAGLFPSVRENTGELFF
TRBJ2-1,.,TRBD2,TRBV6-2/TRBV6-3,TGTGCCAGCAGTTCCGGGACTAGCGCCAATGAGCAGTTCTTC,CASSSGTSANEQFF
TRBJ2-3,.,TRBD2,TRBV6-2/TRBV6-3,TGTGCCAGCAGCGGGGGGGGGCTAATGGATACGCAGTATTTT,CASSGGGLMDTQYF
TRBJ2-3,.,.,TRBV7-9,TGTGCCAGCAGCTCCAGACAGGACTCCACAGATACGCAGTATTTT,CASSSRQDSTDTQYF
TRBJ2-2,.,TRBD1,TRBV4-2,TGTGCCAGCAGCCAAGGACAGGGAGAGACCGGGGAGCTGTTTTTT,CASSQGQGETGELFF
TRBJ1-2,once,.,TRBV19,TGTGCCAGTTCAGAGGGTCCCTATGGCTACACCTTC,CASSEGPYGYTF
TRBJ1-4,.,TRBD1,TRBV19,TGTGCCAGTAGTCCCCTCGGGACAGGGAAGGAAAAACTGTTTTTT,CASSPLGTGKEKLFF
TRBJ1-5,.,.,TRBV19,TGTGCCAGTAATACCCGGGCAGGGAAGGAACAGCCCCAGCATTTT,CASNTRAGKEQPQHF
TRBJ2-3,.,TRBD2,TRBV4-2,TGTGCCAGCAGCCCCTTGGCGGGGGGGGGCACAGATACGCAGTATTTT,CASSPLAGGGTDTQYF
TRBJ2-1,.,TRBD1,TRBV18,TGTGCCAGCTCACCCGGGACAGGGGAAAATGAGCAGTTCTTC,CASSPGTGENEQFF
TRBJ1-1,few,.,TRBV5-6,TGTGCCAGCAGCTCCCTCCCACAGGTCTCTGGGGCTGAAGCTTTCTTT,CASSSLPQVSGAEAFF
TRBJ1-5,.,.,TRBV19,TGTGCCAGTAGCCCCCGGGACTTTGATAGCAATCAGCCCCAGCATTTT,CASSPRDFDSNQPQHF
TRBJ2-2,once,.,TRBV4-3,TGCGCCAGCAGCCAAGATTACTGGACAGGAGGGCTCCCCGGGGAGCTGTTTTTT,CASSQDYWTGGLPGELFF
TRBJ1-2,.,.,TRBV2,TGTGCCAGCAGTGAGGGGAGATATGGCTACACCTTC,CASSEGRYGYTF
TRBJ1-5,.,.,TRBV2,TGTGCCAGCCAAAAGGAGTCAGGGTCCCCTCAGCCCCAGCATTTT,CASQKESGSPQPQHF